This section outlines one TCR beta chain sequence together with its context. No antigen is known for it. The source of the sample is a study of siplizumab effects on memory and regulatory T cells. Study-wide findings and caveats: Confirmation was lacking for the suppressive function of proliferating Tregs derived from siplizumab cultures.

CDR3 length: 13 amino acids. Germline assignment: CDR1 SGHNT and CDR2 YYREEE (reference sequence). V was cut by 3 bases and J by 4 bases, with 8 bases left in between. Kept together in coculture, the mixed lymphocyte reaction cells spent about six days at 37°C. The data were produced by immunoSEQ multiplex PCR, yet TCRdb's version contains in-frame clones alone and is incomplete. The sample comprises more than 5,500 clones, about a third of which are singletons, and roughly 15% rests with the top ten. The sequencing sample was made of CFSE-low (dividing) CD8+ T cells sorted from an allogeneic mixed lymphocyte reaction. The sequence came from a human donor in good health; the cells came from an allogeneic mixed lymphocyte reaction. This chain connects TRBV5-4 to TRBJ2-1; D is ambiguous. The CDR3 sequence: CASSYGFYNEQFF. CDR3 sequence (DNA): TGTGCCAGCAGCTATGGGTTTTACAATGAGCAGTTCTTC.